The 2 T cell receptor beta chains below were found in one sample sequenced in a study of blood T cell repertoires in COVID-19. The table came from immunoSEQ multiplex PCR; TCRdb's copy has only in-frame clones and leaves some out. Here the sample spans about 160,000 clones, about 81% being singletons. Sequences were obtained from PBMCs or T cells enriched from blood (not recorded which). The source of these receptors is a man in his fifties who had recovered from COVID-19.

This clone was seen ten or more times. This chain uses TRBV2 with TRBJ2-6, with 7 bases matching TRBD2. The CDR3 has 15 residues. With 7 bases clipped from V and 0 bases from J, the junction kept 3 bases outside the gene matches. Germline-derived CDR1 and CDR2 are SNHLY and FYNNEI. The CDR3 protein is CASKTSYSGANVLTF. DNA for the CDR3: TGTGCCAGCAAGACTAGCTACTCTGGGGCCAACGTCCTGACTTTC.

The rearrangement uses TRBV3-1 (or the pseudogene TRBV3-2) and TRBJ2-2, with 7 bases identical to TRBD2. After removal of 2 bases from V and 5 bases from J, the junction contained 17 bases not matched to a gene. Germline assignment: CDR1 LGHDT and CDR2 YNNKEL (reference sequence). This CDR3 has 19 residues. Here the CDR3 DNA reads TGTGCCAGCAGCCAAAGTGCGGGGAGACTAGCTCCCCCGACCGGGGAGCTGTTTTTT. Protein: CASSQSAGRLAPPTGELFF.